This T cell receptor beta chain was sequenced in a study of blood T cell repertoires in COVID-19. Study-level background: There were acute and convalescent COVID-19 samples, and they came from the United States, Italy and Spain. In each case, the material was cDNA or gDNA derived from T cells, B-cell-depleted T cells, or PBMCs.

CDR3 size: 15 residues. Germline V CDR1 and CDR2: LGHDT, YNNKEL (reference sequence). V trimming: 4 bases; J trimming: 3 bases; junction bases outside the gene matches: 9. In the original processing: From reference gene primer amplification, estimates of nucleated cell counts were derived. The method was immunoSEQ multiplex PCR; TCRdb's version includes in-frame clones alone and lacks a portion of them. The V and J calls and clone size are taken from that table; D and trimming were inferred from the DNA. This sample yields about 300,000 clones, of which roughly 86% are seen a single time; less than 3.5% belongs to the top ten. This clone has a single count. Cohort assignment relied on participant-reported clinical history.

This sequence was found in a woman between 45 and 60 years old who had been exposed to COVID-19. The gene calls are TRBV3-1 (or the pseudogene TRBV3-2) and TRBJ2-7; TRBD1 matches at 7 bases. The specimen was PBMCs or T cells enriched from blood (not recorded which). CDR3 in amino acids: CASSRGTAGNYEQYF. The CDR3 DNA sequence: TGTGCCAGCAGCCGAGGGACAGCTGGGAACTACGAGCAGTACTTC.